A single sample gave rise to the 10 T cell receptor beta chains below, sequenced in a study of shared T cell receptors in the human thymus (dated by TCRdb to the early 2020s). Libraries were built with the immunoSEQ multiplex PCR assay. TCRdb took this table from immuneACCESS and kept in-frame rearrangements with V and J called. Such tables lack part of the clones; where checked against another copy, unresolved V genes explain under half of the gap, and the rest is unexplained. This sample lists about 540,000 clones; about 80% were detected once. The ten largest clonotypes hold 0.01% to 0.015% of the sample. These data also featured in a second study, about human thymus T cells.

The sequencing sample was made of thymocytes. The source of these receptors is a boy less than two years old with a congenital heart defect. Donor details come from another sample of the same person, matched by shared clones.

This clone showed up just once. The gene calls are TRBV4-3 and TRBJ2-1, with 8 bases fitting TRBD2. After removal of 1 base from V and 5 bases from J, the junction contained 7 bases not matched to a gene. Germline CDR1 reads LGHNA; CDR2 reads YSLEER. This CDR3 has 16 amino acids. The CDR3 DNA reads as TGCGCCAGCAGCCAAGTCCGGGAGGGCCTTAACAATGAGCAGTTCTTC. This translates into CASSQVREGLNNEQFF.

The gene calls are TRBV11-2 and TRBJ2-7, with 11 bases identical to TRBD2. Germline-derived CDR1 and CDR2 are SGHAT and FQNNGV. The ends lost 4 bases at V and 0 bases at J; junction bases unmatched: 8. CDR3 length: 17 amino acids. The CDR3: CASSSPLAGGFSYEQYF. As DNA, the CDR3 is TGTGCCAGCAGCTCCCCCTTAGCGGGAGGGTTCTCCTACGAGCAGTACTTC.

The chain has TRBV11-2 and TRBJ2-7; 12 positions match TRBD2. CDR3 length: 16 residues. Germline assignment: CDR1 SGHAT and CDR2 FQNNGV. V lost 5 bases, J lost 3 bases, and 8 bases stayed unmatched. The CDR3 DNA reads TGTGCCAGCAGCCCGGGGACTAGCGGGCAAAGCTACGAGCAGTACTTC. Amino acid sequence: CASSPGTSGQSYEQYF.

On this clone: At one end the junction does not follow the germline gene, possibly because of a read error. The chain joins TRBV15 to TRBJ2-1; 8 positions match TRBD2. This CDR3 region has 17 residues. The germline gives CDR1 LNHNV, CDR2 YYDKDF (reference sequence). This CDR3 reads CATSSREGVSSDNEQFF. The DNA for the CDR3 is TGTGCCACCAGCAGCCGGGAGGGGGTCAGCTCCGACAATGAGCAGTTCTTC.

This chain uses TRBV7-2 with TRBJ1-1; D not resolved. This CDR3 spans 13 amino acids. V shed 5 bases and J shed 4 bases, with 11 bases lying between them. Germline loops: CDR1 SGHTA, CDR2 FQGNSA. This CDR3 reads CASSRPRGTEAFF. CDR3 DNA: TGTGCCAGCAGCCGTCCGCGAGGCACTGAAGCTTTCTTT.

This clone was seen a handful of times. The chain recombines TRBV7-9 with TRBJ1-3, with a possible D match to TRBD1 (5 bases). CDR1 is SEHNR and CDR2 is FQNEAQ in the germline V gene (reference sequence). The CDR3 has 15 residues. The V and J ends lost 3 bases and 1 base respectively, with 10 bases between them. The CDR3 reads CASSLDTLSGNTIYF. CDR3 bases: TGTGCCAGCAGCTTGGACACTCTATCTGGAAACACCATATATTTT. Variable domain in full (rest from reference TRBV7-9 and TRBJ1-3): DTGVSQNPRHKITKRGQNVTFRCDPISEHNRLYWYRQTLGQGPEFLTYFQNEAQLEKSRLLSDRFSAERPKGSFSTLEIQRTEQGDSAMYLCASSLDTLSGNTIYFGEGSWLTVV.

The CDR3 protein is CAWSVGGRGRTDTQYF. Here the CDR3 DNA reads TGTGCCTGGAGTGTAGGGGGGAGGGGACGTACAGATACGCAGTATTTT. The chain has TRBV30 and TRBJ2-3; perhaps TRBD2 as D (7 bases). The CDR3 has 16 residues. Germline V gene lookup returns CDR1 GTSNPN and CDR2 SVGIG (reference sequence). Trimming took off 0 bases at V and 3 bases at J, with 16 bases between the two ends.

The chain carries TRBV19 and TRBJ2-6, with 8 bases that match TRBD1. This CDR3 comprises 18 residues. V lost 1 base, J lost 4 bases, and 9 bases stayed unmatched. Looked up from germline, CDR1 is LNHDA and CDR2 is SQIVND (reference sequence). The CDR3 bases are TGTGCCAGTAGTATAGTGGGCAGGGGGCAGGCAGGGGCCAACGTCCTGACTTTC. Protein: CASSIVGRGQAGANVLTF.

The chain joins TRBV19 to TRBJ2-1, with D perhaps TRBD2 (5 bases). V was trimmed by 5 bases and J by 1 base, leaving 12 bases between them. This CDR3 contains 15 residues. Looked up from germline, CDR1 is LNHDA and CDR2 is SQIVND (reference sequence). The CDR3 loop is CASSEGDRSYNEQFF. The CDR3 coding sequence is TGTGCCAGTAGTGAGGGAGATCGGTCCTACAATGAGCAGTTCTTC.

V is TRBV27 and J is TRBJ1-1, with 9 nucleotides matching TRBD1. J gave up 11 bases and V 5 bases, and 9 bases lay outside the gene matches. This CDR3 spans 13 amino acids. The germline V gene encodes CDR1 MNHEY and CDR2 SMNVEV (reference sequence). CDR3: CASSLNRGQGAFF. The CDR3 coding sequence is TGTGCCAGCAGTCTCAACAGGGGGCAGGGGGCTTTCTTT.